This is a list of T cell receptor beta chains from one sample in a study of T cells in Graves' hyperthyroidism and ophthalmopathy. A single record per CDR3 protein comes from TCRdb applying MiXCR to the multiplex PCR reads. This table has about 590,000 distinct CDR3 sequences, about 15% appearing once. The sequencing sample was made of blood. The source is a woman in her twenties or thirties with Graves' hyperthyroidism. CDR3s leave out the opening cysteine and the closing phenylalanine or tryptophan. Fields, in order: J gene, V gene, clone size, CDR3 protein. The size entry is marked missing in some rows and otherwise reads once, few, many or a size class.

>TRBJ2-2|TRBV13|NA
ASSLGAGGGTGELF
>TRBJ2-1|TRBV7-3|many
ASSYTSGRGDEQF
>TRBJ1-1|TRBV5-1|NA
ASSLGSGEFTEAF
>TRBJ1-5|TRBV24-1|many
ATSDLTGDQPQH
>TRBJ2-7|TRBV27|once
ASSTRQESYEQY
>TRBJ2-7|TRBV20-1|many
SAGGGGGNSYEQY
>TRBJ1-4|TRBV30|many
AWSVYGSNEKLF
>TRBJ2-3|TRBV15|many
ATSVVLDTQY
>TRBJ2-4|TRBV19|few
ASSIDRWRPGAKNIQY
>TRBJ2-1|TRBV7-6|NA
ASSPPNPEQF
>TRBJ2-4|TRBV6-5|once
ASSYRTGSGDIQY
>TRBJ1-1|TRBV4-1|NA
ASSQDPFYRSEAF
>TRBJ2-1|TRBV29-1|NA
SVRLGMGEQF
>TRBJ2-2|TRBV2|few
ASSERWGGELF
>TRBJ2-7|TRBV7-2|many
ASSLEGLAGTYEQY
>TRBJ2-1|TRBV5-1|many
ASSSQDRAHNEQF
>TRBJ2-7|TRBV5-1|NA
ACSFNLEGEQY
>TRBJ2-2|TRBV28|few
ASSFGGRYTGELF
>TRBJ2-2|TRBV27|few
ASSYGGPTGELF
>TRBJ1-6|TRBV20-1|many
SAVQGFNNSPLH
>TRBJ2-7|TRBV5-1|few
ASSRGLAGVSEQY
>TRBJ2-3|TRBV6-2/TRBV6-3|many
ATGYSAGSTDTQY
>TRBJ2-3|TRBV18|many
ASSPDRAADTQY
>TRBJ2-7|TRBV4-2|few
ASSQFGGNEQY
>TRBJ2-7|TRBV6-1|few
ASRGGQTYEQY
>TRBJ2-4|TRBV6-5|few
ASSYPSGTNIQY
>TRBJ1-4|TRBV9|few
ASTAGGGAEKLF
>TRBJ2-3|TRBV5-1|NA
AISGGQGTTDTQY
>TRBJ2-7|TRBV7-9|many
ASSLTSNGEQY
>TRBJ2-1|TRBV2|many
ATTPGQGFMDEQF
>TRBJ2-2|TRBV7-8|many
ASSLIRDGRNTGELF
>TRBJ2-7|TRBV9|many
ASSVVAGGLYEQY